This note documents a single T cell receptor (beta chain) sequence. No antigen is known for it. This specimen comes from a study of OX40 agonist ivuxolimab in advanced cancers. On the study more broadly: A partial response was reached by three patients: one with hepatocellular carcinoma and two with cutaneous melanoma.

Overall study results and limits: Dosing at 0.1 to 3.0 mg/kg was accompanied by clonal expansion of CD4+ and CD8+ blood T cells by week 6. CD8+ T cells averaged more expanded clones than CD4+.

This table comes from immunoSEQ multiplex PCR, and its TCRdb copy is limited to in-frame clones, with some not included. The sample has tens of thousands of clones; 90% are singletons. The sample consisted of CD4+ or CD8+ T cells sorted from blood, taken in a trial of the OX40 agonist ivuxolimab. This TCR was sampled from an adult with an advanced solid tumor such as melanoma, head and neck, liver or kidney cancer.

CDR3 region: CSVETGANTEAFF. The CDR3 nucleotides read TGCAGCGTTGAGACAGGGGCGAACACTGAAGCTTTCTTT. The V and J genes are TRBV29-1 and TRBJ1-1; 8 bases are a match to TRBD1. The CDR3 sequence is 13 residues long. In germline, CDR1 is SQVTM, CDR2 ANQGSEA. V was pared by 3 bases and J by 1 base, with 1 base of the junction left unmatched.